This T cell receptor beta chain was captured in a study of Ad26.COV2.S vaccination and SARS-CoV-2 variants. Study observations and caveats: Vaccinees and placebo recipients showed similar non-spike TCR breadth. Total T cell responses may have been underestimated by the TCR breadth and depth analyses.

The table came from immunoSEQ multiplex PCR; TCRdb's copy has only in-frame clones and leaves some out. The data hold approximately 400,000 clones, with around 90% observed a single time. The sample holds a few counts of this clone. Its matching antigen is unknown. The specimen was peripheral blood, collected after recovery from COVID-19. The TCR originated in a human donor who had recovered from COVID-19.

The CDR3 spells CASSPDRGQPQHF. The CDR3 DNA follows: TGTGCCAGCAGCCCGGACAGGGGTCAGCCCCAGCATTTT. The rearrangement links TRBV11-2 to TRBJ1-5, with TRBD1 identical over 9 bases. J gave up 6 bases and V 5 bases, and 2 bases lay outside the gene matches. The CDR3 is made up of 13 amino acids. Per germline, CDR1 SGHAT and CDR2 FQNNGV.